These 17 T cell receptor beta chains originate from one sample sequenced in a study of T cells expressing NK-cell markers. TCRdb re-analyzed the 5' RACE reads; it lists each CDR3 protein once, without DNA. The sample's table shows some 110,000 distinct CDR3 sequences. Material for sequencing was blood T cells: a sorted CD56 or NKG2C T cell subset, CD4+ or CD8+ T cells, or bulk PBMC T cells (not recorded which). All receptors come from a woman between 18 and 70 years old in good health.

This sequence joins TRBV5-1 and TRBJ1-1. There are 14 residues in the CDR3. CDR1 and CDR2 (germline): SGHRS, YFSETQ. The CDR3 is CASSLEGRDTEAFF.

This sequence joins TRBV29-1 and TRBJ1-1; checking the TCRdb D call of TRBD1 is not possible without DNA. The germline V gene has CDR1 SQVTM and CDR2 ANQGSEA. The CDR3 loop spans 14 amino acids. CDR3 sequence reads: CSVEDLQGPPEAFF.

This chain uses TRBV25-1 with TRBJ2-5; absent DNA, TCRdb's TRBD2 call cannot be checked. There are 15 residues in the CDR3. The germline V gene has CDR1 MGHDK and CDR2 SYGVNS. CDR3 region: CASTQLAGVLETQYF. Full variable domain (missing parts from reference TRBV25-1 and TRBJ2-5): EADIYQTPRYLVIGTGKKITLECSQTMGHDKMYWYQQDPGMELHLIHYSYGVNSTEKGDLSSESTVSRIRTEHFPLTLESARPSHTSQYLCASTQLAGVLETQYFGPGTRLLVL.

CDR3 sequence: CSVVEPLSGANVLTF. V gene TRBV29-1 combines with J gene TRBJ2-6; TCRdb lists TRBD1, though no DNA is available to test this call. The CDR3 has 15 amino acids. Germline V gene data show CDR1 as SQVTM and CDR2 as ANQGSEA.

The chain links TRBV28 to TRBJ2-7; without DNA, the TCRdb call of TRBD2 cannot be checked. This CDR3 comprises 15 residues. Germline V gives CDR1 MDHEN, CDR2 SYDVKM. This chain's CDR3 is CASSTLAGTYVEQYF.

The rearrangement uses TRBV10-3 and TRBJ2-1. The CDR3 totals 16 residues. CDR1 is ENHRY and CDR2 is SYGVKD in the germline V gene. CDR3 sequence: CAISESDPASYNEQFF.

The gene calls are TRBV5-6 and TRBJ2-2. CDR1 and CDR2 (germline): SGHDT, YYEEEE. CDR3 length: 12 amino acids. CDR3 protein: CASSGITGELFF.

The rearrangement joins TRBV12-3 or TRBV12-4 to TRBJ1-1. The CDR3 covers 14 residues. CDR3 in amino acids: CASRPLKWGAEAFF.

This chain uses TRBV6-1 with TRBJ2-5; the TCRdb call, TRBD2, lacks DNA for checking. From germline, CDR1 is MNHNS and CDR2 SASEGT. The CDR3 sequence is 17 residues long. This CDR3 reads CASNILAGGFGGETQYF.

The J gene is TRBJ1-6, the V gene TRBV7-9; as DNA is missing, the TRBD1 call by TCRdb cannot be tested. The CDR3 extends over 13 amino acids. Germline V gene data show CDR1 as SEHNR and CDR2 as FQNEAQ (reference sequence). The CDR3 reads CASSDRNNSPLHF. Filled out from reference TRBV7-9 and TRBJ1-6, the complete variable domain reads DTGVSQNPRHKITKRGQNVTFRCDPISEHNRLYWYRQTLGQGPEFLTYFQNEAQLEKSRLLSDRFSAERPKGSFSTLEIQRTEQGDSAMYLCASSDRNNSPLHFGNGTRLTVT.

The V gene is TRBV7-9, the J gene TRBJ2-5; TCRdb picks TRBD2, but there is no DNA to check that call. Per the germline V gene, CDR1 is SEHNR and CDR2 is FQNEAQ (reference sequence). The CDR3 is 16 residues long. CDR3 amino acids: CASSLWTSGRRETQYF.

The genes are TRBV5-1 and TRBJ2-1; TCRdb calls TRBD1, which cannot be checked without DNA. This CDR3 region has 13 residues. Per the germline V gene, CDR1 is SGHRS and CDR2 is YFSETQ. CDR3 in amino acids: CASSPGGAVEQFF. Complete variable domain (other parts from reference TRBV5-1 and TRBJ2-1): KAGVTQTPRYLIKTRGQQVTLSCSPISGHRSVSWYQQTPGQGLQFLFEYFSETQRNKGNFPGRFSGRQFSNSRSEMNVSTLELGDSALYLCASSPGGAVEQFFGPGTRLTVL.

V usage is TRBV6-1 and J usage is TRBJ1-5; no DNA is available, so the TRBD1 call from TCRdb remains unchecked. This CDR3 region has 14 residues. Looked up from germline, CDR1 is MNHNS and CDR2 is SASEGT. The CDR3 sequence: CASSSGVSNQPQHF.

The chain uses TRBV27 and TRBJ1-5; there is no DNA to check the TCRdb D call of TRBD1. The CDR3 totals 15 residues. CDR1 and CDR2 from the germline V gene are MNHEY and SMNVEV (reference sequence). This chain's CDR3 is CASRKTAYSNQPQHF.

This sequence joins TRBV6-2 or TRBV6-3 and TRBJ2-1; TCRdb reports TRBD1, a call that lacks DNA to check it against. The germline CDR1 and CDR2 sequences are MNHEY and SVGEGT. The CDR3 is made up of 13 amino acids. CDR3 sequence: CASSDGTANEQFF.

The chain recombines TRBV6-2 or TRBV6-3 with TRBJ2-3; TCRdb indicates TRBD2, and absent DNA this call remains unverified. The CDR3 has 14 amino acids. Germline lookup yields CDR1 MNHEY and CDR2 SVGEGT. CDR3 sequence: CASSYSGPTDTQYF.

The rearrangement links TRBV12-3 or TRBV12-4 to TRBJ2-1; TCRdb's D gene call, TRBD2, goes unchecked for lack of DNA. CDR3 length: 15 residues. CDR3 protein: CASSLGLAGAGEQFF.